This T cell receptor (beta chain) emerged from a study of type 1 and type 2 diabetes patients. Background on the study: CD4+ or CD8+ T cells were positively selected from PBMCs with microbeads.

Genomic DNA was the PCR template. Multiplex PCR with 30 forward and 13 reverse primers amplified the TCR beta CDR3. TCRdb analysed the multiplex PCR reads with MiXCR anew, one entry per CDR3 protein. The data hold approximately 260,000 distinct CDR3 sequences, with approximately 50% observed a single time. This clonotype occurred once. Germline V gene data show CDR1 as SGHTA and CDR2 as FQGNSA. The CDR3 spans 15 residues. The chain carries TRBV7-2 and TRBJ2-5; the match to TRBD2 covers 8 bases. The tail of the sequence fits TRBJ2-1 better, so the J call may be wrong. The specimen sequenced was peripheral blood mononuclear cells (PBMCs). The TCR comes from a young man with type 2 diabetes. The CDR3 DNA reads as TGTGCCAGCAGCTTTGGCAGCGGGAGATACAATGAGCAGTTCTTC. Its translation is CASSFGSGRYNEQFF.